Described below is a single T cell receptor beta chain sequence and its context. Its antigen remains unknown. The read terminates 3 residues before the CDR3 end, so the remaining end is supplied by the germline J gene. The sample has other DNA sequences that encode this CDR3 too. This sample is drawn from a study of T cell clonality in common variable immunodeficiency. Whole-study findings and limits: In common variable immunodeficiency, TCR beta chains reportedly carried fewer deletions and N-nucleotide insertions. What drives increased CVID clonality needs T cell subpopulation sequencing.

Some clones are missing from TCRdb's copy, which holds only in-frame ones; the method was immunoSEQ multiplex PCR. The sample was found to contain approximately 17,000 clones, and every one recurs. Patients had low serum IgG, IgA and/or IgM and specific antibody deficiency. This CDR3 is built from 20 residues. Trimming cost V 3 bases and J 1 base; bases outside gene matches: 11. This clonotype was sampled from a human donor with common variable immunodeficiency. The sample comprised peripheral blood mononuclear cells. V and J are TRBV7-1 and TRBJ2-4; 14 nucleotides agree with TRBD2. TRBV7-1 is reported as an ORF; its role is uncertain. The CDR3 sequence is CASSSHPGLAGVLAKNIQYF. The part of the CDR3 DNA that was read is TGTGCCAGCAGCTCGCACCCGGGACTAGCGGGAGTTCTGGCCAAAAACATT.